This T cell receptor beta chain was documented in a study of T and B cells in COVID-19 patients. Findings and limits, study-wide: At recovery TRB diversity and richness exceeded healthy donors, after highly clonal active COVID-19 repertoires. Of about 2,400 TCR clusters found only in the recovered cohort, 31 had low generation probability.

Blood genomic DNA input for TRB amplification was about 220-500 ng. This CDR3 spans 14 amino acids. V lost 8 bases, J lost 3 bases, and 15 bases lay in between. CDR1 and CDR2 from the germline V gene are SNHLY and FYNNEI. Concerning this clonotype: The antigen is undetermined.

Multiplex PCR with BIOMED2 TRB-A/B primer pools amplified TRB rearrangements. MiXCR was run by TCRdb on the multiplex PCR reads, yielding one entry per CDR3 protein. The data hold roughly 2,200 distinct CDR3 sequences, with roughly a quarter observed a single time. The receptor was isolated from a human donor with active COVID-19. The sequencing input was blood. The genes are TRBV2 and TRBJ2-3, with D possibly TRBD2 on 5 matching bases. The CDR3 sequence is CASGGPPSTDTQYF. CDR3 in DNA: TGTGCCAGCGGAGGACCGCCGTCGACAGATACGCAGTATTTT.